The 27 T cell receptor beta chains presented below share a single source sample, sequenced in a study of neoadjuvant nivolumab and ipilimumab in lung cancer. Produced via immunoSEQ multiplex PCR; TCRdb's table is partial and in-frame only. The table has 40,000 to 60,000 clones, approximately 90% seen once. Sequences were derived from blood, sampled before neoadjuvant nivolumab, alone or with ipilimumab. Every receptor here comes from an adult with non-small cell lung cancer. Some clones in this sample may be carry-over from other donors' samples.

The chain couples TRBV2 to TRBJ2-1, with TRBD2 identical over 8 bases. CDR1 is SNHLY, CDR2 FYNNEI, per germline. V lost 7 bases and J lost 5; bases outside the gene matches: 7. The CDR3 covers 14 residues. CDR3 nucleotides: TGTGCCAGCACGTCTAGCGGGCCCCACAATGAGCAGTTCTTC. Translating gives CASTSSGPHNEQFF.

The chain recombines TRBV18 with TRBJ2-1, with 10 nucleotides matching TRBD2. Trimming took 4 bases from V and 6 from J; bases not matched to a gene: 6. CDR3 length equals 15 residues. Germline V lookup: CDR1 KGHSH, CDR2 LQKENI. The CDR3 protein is CASSLQRGGINEQFF. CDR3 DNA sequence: TGTGCCAGCTCACTACAGCGGGGGGGTATCAATGAGCAGTTCTTC.

In DNA, the CDR3 is TGTGCCAGTAATAAGGGCCAGAACACCGGGGAGCTGTTTTTT. Amino acids: CASNKGQNTGELFF. J is TRBJ2-2 and V is TRBV19; D unclear. The V and J ends lost 7 bases and 1 base respectively, with 10 bases between them. The germline V gene has CDR1 LNHDA and CDR2 SQIVND (reference sequence). The CDR3 totals 14 residues.

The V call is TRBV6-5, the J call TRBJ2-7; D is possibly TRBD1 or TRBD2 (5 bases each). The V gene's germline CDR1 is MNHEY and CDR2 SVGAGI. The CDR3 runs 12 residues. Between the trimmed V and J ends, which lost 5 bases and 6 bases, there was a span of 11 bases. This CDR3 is CASSMGVGEQYF. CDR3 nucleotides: TGTGCCAGCAGTATGGGGGTCGGCGAGCAGTACTTC.

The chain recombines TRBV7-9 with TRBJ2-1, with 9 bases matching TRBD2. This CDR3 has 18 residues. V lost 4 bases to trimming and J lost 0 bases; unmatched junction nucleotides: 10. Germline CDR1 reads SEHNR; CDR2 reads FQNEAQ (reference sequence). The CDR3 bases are TGTGCCAGCAGCTCCCGTTCTAGCGGGGTAAGCTCCTACAATGAGCAGTTCTTC. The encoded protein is CASSSRSSGVSSYNEQFF.

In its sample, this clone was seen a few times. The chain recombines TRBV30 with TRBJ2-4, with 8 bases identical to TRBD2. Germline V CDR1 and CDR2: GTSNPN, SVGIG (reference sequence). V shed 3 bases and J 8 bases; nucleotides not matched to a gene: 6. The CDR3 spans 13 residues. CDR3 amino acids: CAWSQRERDIQYF. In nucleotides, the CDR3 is TGTGCCTGGAGCCAGCGGGAGAGAGACATTCAGTACTTC.

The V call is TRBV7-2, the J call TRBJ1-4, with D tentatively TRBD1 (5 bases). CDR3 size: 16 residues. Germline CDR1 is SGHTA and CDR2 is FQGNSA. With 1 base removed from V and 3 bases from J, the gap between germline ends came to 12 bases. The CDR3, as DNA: TGTGCCAGCAGCTTAGTTGGAACGGGGGCTAATGAAAAACTGTTTTTT. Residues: CASSLVGTGANEKLFF.

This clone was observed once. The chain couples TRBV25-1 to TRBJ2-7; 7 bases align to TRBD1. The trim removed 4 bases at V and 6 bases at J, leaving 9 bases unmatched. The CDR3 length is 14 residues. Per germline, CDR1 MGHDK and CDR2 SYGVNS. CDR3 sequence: CASSADRVVREQYF. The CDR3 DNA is TGTGCCAGCAGTGCCGACAGGGTAGTTCGCGAGCAGTACTTC.

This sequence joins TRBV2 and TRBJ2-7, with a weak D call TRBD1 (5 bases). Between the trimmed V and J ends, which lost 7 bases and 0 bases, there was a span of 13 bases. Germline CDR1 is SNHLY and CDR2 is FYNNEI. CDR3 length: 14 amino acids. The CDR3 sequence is CASKPDTFSYEQYF. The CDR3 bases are TGTGCCAGCAAACCGGACACTTTCTCCTACGAGCAGTACTTC.

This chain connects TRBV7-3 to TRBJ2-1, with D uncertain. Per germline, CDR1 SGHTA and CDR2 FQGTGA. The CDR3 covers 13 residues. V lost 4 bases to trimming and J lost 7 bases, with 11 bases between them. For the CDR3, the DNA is TGTGCCAGCAGCTCCCAAATGGGAAATGAGCAGTTCTTC. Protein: CASSSQMGNEQFF.

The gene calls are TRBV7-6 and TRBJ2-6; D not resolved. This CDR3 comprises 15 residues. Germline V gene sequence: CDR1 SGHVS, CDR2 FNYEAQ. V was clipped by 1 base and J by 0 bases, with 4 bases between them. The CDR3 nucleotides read TGTGCCAGCAGCTTAGGGACCTCTGGGGCCAACGTCCTGACTTTC. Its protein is CASSLGTSGANVLTF.

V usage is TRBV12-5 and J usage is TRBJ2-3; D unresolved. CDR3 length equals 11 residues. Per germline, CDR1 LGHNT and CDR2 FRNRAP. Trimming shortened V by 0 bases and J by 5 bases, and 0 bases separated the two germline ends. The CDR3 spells CASGLVDTQYF. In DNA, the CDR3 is TGTGCTAGTGGTTTGGTAGATACGCAGTATTTT.

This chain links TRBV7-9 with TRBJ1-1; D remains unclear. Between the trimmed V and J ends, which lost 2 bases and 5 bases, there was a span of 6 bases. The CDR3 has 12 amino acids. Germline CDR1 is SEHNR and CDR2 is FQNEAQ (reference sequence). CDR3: CASSLTVTEAFF. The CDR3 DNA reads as TGTGCCAGCAGCTTAACGGTTACTGAAGCTTTCTTT.

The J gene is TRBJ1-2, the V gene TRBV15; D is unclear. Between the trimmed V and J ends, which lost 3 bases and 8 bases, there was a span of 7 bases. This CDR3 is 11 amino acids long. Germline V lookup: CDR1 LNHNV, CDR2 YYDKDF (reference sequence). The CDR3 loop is CATSSDGGYTF. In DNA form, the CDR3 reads TGTGCCACCAGCAGTGACGGCGGCTACACCTTC.

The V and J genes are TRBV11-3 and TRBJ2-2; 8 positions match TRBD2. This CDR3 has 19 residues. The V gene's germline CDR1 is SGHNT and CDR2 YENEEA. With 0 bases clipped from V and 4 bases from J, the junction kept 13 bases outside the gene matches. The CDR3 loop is CASSLDQGAGAPGTGELFF. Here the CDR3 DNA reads TGTGCCAGCAGCTTAGATCAAGGAGCGGGAGCTCCAGGCACCGGGGAGCTGTTTTTT.

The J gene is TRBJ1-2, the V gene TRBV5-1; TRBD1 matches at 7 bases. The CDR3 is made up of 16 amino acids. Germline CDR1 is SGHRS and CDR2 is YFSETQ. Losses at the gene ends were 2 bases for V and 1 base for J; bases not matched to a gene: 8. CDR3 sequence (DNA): TGCGCCAGCAGCTTAGGAGGGGGCCTAGTTAACTATGGCTACACCTTC. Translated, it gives CASSLGGGLVNYGYTF.

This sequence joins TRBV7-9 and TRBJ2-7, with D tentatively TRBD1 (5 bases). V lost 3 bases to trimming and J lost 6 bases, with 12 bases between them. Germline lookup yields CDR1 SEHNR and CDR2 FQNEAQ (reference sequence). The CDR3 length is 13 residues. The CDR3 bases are TGTGCCAGCAGCTTGTTACCAAGGGGCGAGCAGTACTTC. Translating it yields CASSLLPRGEQYF.

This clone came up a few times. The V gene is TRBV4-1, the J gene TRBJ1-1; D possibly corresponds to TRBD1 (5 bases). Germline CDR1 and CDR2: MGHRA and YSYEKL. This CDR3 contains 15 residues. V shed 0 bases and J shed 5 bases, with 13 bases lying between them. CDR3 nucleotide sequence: TGCGCCAGCAGCCAAGATCCCGGGGCATGGACTGAAGCTTTCTTT. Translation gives CASSQDPGAWTEAFF.

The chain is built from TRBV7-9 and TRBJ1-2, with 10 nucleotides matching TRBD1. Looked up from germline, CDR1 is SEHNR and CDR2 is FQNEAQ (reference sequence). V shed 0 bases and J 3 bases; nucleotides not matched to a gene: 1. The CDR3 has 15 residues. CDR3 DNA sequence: TGTGCCAGCAGCTTAGCCGGGACAGGGGACTATGGCTACACCTTC. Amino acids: CASSLAGTGDYGYTF.

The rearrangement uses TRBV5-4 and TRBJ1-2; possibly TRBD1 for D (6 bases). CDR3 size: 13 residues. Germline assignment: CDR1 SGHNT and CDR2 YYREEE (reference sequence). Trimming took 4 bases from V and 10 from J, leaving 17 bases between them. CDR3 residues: CASSPAPGHNYTF. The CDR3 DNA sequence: TGTGCCAGCAGCCCAGCACCGGGACACAACTACACCTTC.

The CDR3, as DNA: TGTGCCAGTAGTATAGCGGGGGACTCCTACGAGCAGTACTTC. Translating it yields CASSIAGDSYEQYF. The V gene is TRBV19, the J gene TRBJ2-7; tentative D call: TRBD2 (6 bases). The CDR3 runs to 14 residues. The germline gives CDR1 LNHDA, CDR2 SQIVND (reference sequence). V was shortened by 1 base and J by 0 bases, with 7 bases between the two germline ends.

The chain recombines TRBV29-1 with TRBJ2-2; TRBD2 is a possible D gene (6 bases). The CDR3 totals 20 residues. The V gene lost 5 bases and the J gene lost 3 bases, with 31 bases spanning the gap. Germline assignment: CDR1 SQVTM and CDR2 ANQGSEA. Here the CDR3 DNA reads TGCAGCGTTCCGGTCAGCCCTCATATCGGGGGTATTCTGGACACCGGGGAGCTGTTTTTT. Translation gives CSVPVSPHIGGILDTGELFF.

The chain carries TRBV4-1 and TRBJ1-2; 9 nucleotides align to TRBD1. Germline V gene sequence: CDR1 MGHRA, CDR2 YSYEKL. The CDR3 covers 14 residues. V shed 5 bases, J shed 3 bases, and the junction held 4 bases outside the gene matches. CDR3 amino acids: CASSAQGADYGYTF. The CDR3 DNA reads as TGCGCCAGCAGCGCACAGGGGGCGGACTATGGCTACACCTTC.

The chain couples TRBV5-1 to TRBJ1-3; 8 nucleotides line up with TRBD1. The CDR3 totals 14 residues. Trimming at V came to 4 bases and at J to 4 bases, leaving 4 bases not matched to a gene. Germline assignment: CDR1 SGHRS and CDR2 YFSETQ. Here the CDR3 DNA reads TGCGCCAGCAGCCCCAGGGGGCCGGGAAACACCATATATTTT. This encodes CASSPRGPGNTIYF.

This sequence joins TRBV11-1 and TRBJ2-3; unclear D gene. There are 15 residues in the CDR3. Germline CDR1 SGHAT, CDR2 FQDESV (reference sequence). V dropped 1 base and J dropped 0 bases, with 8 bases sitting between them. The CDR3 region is CASSLDQRSTDTQYF. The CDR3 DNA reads TGTGCCAGCAGCTTAGACCAGCGAAGCACAGATACGCAGTATTTT. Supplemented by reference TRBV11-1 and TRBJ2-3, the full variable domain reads EAEVAQSPRYKITEKSQAVAFWCDPISGHATLYWYRQILGQGPELLVQFQDESVVDDSQLPKDRFSAERLKGVDSTLKIQPAELGDSAMYLCASSLDQRSTDTQYFGPGTRLTVL.

CDR3 DNA sequence: TGTGCCAGCAGCTCCCAGACAGGGGGTATATTCACTGAAGCTTTCTTT. Translation: CASSSQTGGIFTEAFF. The chain carries TRBV7-8 and TRBJ1-1; TRBD1 agrees at 9 bases. Germline CDR1 SGHVS, CDR2 FQNEAQ. This CDR3 contains 16 residues. The junction had 10 bases not matched to a gene; V was cut back by 4 bases and J by 4 bases.

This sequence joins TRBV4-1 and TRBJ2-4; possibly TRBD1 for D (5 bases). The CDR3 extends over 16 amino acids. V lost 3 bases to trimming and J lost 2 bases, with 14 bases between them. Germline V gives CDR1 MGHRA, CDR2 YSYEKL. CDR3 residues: CASSHALRQTKNIQYF. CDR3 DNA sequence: TGCGCCAGCAGCCACGCCCTGAGACAGACCAAAAACATTCAGTACTTC.